This is a list of T cell receptor beta chains from one sample in a study of regulatory T cells in long-lasting Graves disease. TCRdb re-derived calls from the multiplex PCR reads in MiXCR, one entry per CDR3 protein. The table records about 460,000 distinct CDR3 sequences, around a fifth of them present only once. This sample comprised peripheral blood mononuclear cells (PBMCs), obtained when the disease was refractory, from a patient treated with antithyroid drugs. All receptors derive from a female donor with Graves disease. CDR3s include the opening cysteine and the closing phenylalanine or tryptophan. The order of the fields is V gene, J gene, CDR3 protein.

TRBV5-4,TRBJ2-1,CASSLRGGGLYNEQFF
TRBV20-1,TRBJ2-7,CSAPDGWSYEQYF
TRBV7-8,TRBJ1-1,CASSPETGVNTEAFF
TRBV6-5,TRBJ1-2,CASSYSGSNYGYTF
TRBV9,TRBJ1-1,CASSVRSENTEAFF
TRBV7-2,TRBJ1-5,CASSPPRFNQPQHF
TRBV28,TRBJ1-1,CASRTGGAGTEAFF
TRBV6-5,TRBJ1-2,CASSYGVDRGQGDTF
TRBV11-2,TRBJ2-5,CASSSGLGETQYF
TRBV2,TRBJ2-7,CASSGEGRSYEQYF
TRBV12-3/TRBV12-4,TRBJ1-1,CASSNRTGTEAFF
TRBV3-1,TRBJ2-5,CASSQDLVEETQYF
TRBV19,TRBJ2-7,CASSMPTVSRRHEQYF
TRBV5-5,TRBJ1-1,CASSLTWTVLNTEAFF
TRBV2,TRBJ2-6,CASSEWGTGANVLTF
TRBV12-3/TRBV12-4,TRBJ1-6,CASRRGGSYNSPLHF
TRBV5-1,TRBJ2-7,CASSGPQGGRGEQYF
TRBV9,TRBJ2-7,CASSVDSYEQYF
TRBV28,TRBJ2-6,CASSATGANVLTF
TRBV7-2,TRBJ2-5,CASSLVASVRETQYF
TRBV28,TRBJ1-1,CASSSGYGEAFF
TRBV6-1,TRBJ2-5,CASSLDRGRAQETQYF
TRBV9,TRBJ1-6,CASSVGGRSPLHF